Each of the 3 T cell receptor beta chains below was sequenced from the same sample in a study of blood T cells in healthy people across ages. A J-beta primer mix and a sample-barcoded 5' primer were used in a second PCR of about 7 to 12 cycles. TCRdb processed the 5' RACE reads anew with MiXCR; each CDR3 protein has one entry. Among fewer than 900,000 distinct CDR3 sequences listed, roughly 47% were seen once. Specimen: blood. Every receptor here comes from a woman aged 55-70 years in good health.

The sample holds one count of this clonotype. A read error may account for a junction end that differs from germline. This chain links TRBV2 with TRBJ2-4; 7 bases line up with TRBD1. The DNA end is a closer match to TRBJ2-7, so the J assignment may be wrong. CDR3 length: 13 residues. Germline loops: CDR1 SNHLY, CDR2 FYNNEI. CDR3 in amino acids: CASSGTGSHEQYF. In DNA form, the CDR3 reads TGTGCCAGCAGTGGGACAGGCTCCCACGAGCAGTACTTC.

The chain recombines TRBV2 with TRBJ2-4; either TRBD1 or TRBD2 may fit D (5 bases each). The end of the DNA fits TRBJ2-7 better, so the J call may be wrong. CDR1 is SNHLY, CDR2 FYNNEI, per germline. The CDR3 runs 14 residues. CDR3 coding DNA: TGTGCCAGCATACGAGGGGACGTACCCTACGAGCAGTACTTC. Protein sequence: CASIRGDVPYEQYF.

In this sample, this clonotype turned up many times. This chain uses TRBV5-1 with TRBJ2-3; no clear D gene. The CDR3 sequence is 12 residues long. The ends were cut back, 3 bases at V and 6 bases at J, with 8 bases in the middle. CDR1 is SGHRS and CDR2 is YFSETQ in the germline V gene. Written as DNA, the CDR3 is TGCGCCAGCAGCTCGACATTGGATACGCAGTATTTT. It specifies CASSSTLDTQYF.